A selection of T cell receptor beta chains follows, all from one sample in a study of cytomegalovirus exposure and HLA in healthy donors. TCRdb's table, derived via immunoSEQ multiplex PCR, lists solely in-frame clones and lacks some. The table records 70,000 to 95,000 clones, 65% to 80% of them present only once. The sequenced material came from PBMCs. These receptors all stem from a man aged 25 to 40 in good health and CMV-seropositive. The CDR3 runs from the conserved cysteine through the conserved F or W. D genes are given only for firm matches. Clone size is stated in some rows and not others, as once, few, many or a class when expanded.

j_call: TRBJ1-2; d_call: NA; clone_size: once; v_call: TRBV13; cdr3_length: 14; cdr3_nt: TGTGCCAGCAGCTTCGCGAGGGTTTCGTCCGGCTACACCTTC; cdr3_aa: CASSFARVSSGYTF
j_call: TRBJ2-1; d_call: NA; clone_size: NA; v_call: TRBV7-3; cdr3_length: 17; cdr3_nt: TGTGCCAGCAGCTTAACGGCAGCGGATGGCTCCTACAATGAGCAGTTCTTC; cdr3_aa: CASSLTAADGSYNEQFF
j_call: TRBJ2-5; d_call: TRBD2; clone_size: NA; v_call: TRBV9; cdr3_length: 18; cdr3_nt: TGTGCCAGCAGCGTAGGAATAGCGGGGCCCCCCTTTCAAGAGACCCAGTACTTC; cdr3_aa: CASSVGIAGPPFQETQYF
j_call: TRBJ1-2; d_call: NA; clone_size: few; v_call: TRBV4-1; cdr3_length: 14; cdr3_nt: TGCGCCAGCAGCCAAGAGGAGGGCAGCTATGGCTACACCTTC; cdr3_aa: CASSQEEGSYGYTF
j_call: TRBJ1-6; d_call: NA; clone_size: many; v_call: TRBV6-1; cdr3_length: 14; cdr3_nt: TGTGCCAGCAGTGAGGGAGGGGGGGTTTCACCCCTCCACTTT; cdr3_aa: CASSEGGGVSPLHF
j_call: TRBJ2-2; d_call: TRBD2; clone_size: NA; v_call: TRBV6-4; cdr3_length: 15; cdr3_nt: TGTGCCAGCAGTGGTGTAGCGGGGGACACCGGGGAGCTGTTTTTT; cdr3_aa: CASSGVAGDTGELFF
j_call: TRBJ1-4; d_call: TRBD1; clone_size: NA; v_call: TRBV11-2; cdr3_length: 15; cdr3_nt: TGTGCCAGCAGCTCTGGACAGGGCGGGTTGGGAAAACTGTTTTTT; cdr3_aa: CASSSGQGGLGKLFF
j_call: TRBJ1-2; d_call: TRBD1; clone_size: NA; v_call: TRBV6-6; cdr3_length: 15; cdr3_nt: TGTGCCAGCACCTACCTCGGGACAGATGATTATGGCTACACCTTC; cdr3_aa: CASTYLGTDDYGYTF
j_call: TRBJ1-1; d_call: NA; clone_size: NA; v_call: TRBV19; cdr3_length: 12; cdr3_nt: TGTGCCAGTAGTATCGGGAACACTGAAGCTTTCTTT; cdr3_aa: CASSIGNTEAFF
j_call: TRBJ1-1; d_call: NA; clone_size: few; v_call: TRBV5-6; cdr3_length: 14; cdr3_nt: TGTGCCAGCAGCTTGAAATCGAGAAACACTGAAGCTTTCTTT; cdr3_aa: CASSLKSRNTEAFF
j_call: TRBJ2-7; d_call: TRBD2; clone_size: NA; v_call: TRBV6-6; cdr3_length: 15; cdr3_nt: TGTGCCAGCAGTTACTCGGGTAGCGGGGTAAGCGAGCAGTACTTC; cdr3_aa: CASSYSGSGVSEQYF
j_call: TRBJ2-7; d_call: NA; clone_size: NA; v_call: TRBV4-3; cdr3_length: 15; cdr3_nt: TGCGCCAGCAGCCAAAGGGGGACATGGGGCTACGAGCAGTACTTC; cdr3_aa: CASSQRGTWGYEQYF
j_call: TRBJ2-7; d_call: TRBD1; clone_size: NA; v_call: TRBV29-1; cdr3_length: 14; cdr3_nt: TGCAGCGTTGAAAGTGGGACAGCCACCTACGAGCAGTACTTC; cdr3_aa: CSVESGTATYEQYF
j_call: TRBJ1-2; d_call: TRBD1; clone_size: NA; v_call: TRBV29-1; cdr3_length: 15; cdr3_nt: TGCAGCGTTGAAGATAGGACAGGGTGGGACTATGGCTACACCTTC; cdr3_aa: CSVEDRTGWDYGYTF
j_call: TRBJ2-1; d_call: TRBD2; clone_size: NA; v_call: TRBV7-3; cdr3_length: 16; cdr3_nt: TGTGCCAGCAGCCCAACTCGGGGGGGCTCCTACAATGAGCAGTTCTTC; cdr3_aa: CASSPTRGGSYNEQFF
j_call: TRBJ1-6; d_call: TRBD1; clone_size: NA; v_call: TRBV9; cdr3_length: 14; cdr3_nt: TGTGCCAGCCAAGGACAGGGGGTCAGGTCACCCCTCCACTTT; cdr3_aa: CASQGQGVRSPLHF
j_call: TRBJ2-7; d_call: NA; clone_size: NA; v_call: TRBV5-8; cdr3_length: 12; cdr3_nt: TGTGCCAGCAGCGTCTGGGCCGGGGAACAGTACTTC; cdr3_aa: CASSVWAGEQYF
j_call: TRBJ2-7; d_call: NA; clone_size: NA; v_call: TRBV6-5; cdr3_length: 12; cdr3_nt: TGTGCCAGCGGGCGCACCCACTACGAGCAGTACTTC; cdr3_aa: CASGRTHYEQYF
j_call: TRBJ1-1; d_call: NA; clone_size: few; v_call: TRBV5-1; cdr3_length: 14; cdr3_nt: TGCGCCAGCAGCCTTGCAGTCTCAAACACTGAAGCTTTCTTT; cdr3_aa: CASSLAVSNTEAFF
j_call: TRBJ2-3; d_call: NA; clone_size: NA; v_call: TRBV10-3; cdr3_length: 18; cdr3_nt: TGTGCCATCAGTGACTCTGTAGGTCAGAATAAAGGCACAGGTACGCAGTATTTT; cdr3_aa: CAISDSVGQNKGTGTQYF
j_call: TRBJ1-3; d_call: NA; clone_size: NA; v_call: TRBV4-3; cdr3_length: 15; cdr3_nt: TGCGCCAGCAGCCAAGATGCAGACTCTGGAAACACCATATATTTT; cdr3_aa: CASSQDADSGNTIYF
j_call: TRBJ1-1; d_call: TRBD1; clone_size: NA; v_call: TRBV4-2; cdr3_length: 14; cdr3_nt: TGTGCCAGCAGCCCGGGACAGAGGAACACTGAAGCTTTCTTT; cdr3_aa: CASSPGQRNTEAFF
j_call: TRBJ1-1; d_call: TRBD1; clone_size: NA; v_call: TRBV2; cdr3_length: 16; cdr3_nt: TGTGCCAGCAGTCCCGGGACAGGGGGCCGGAACACTGAAGCTTTCTTT; cdr3_aa: CASSPGTGGRNTEAFF
j_call: TRBJ2-1; d_call: TRBD2; clone_size: few; v_call: TRBV11-2; cdr3_length: 16; cdr3_nt: TGTGCCAGCAGCTTATCGGCTAGCGGGGACTACAATGAGCAGTTCTTC; cdr3_aa: CASSLSASGDYNEQFF
j_call: TRBJ1-3; d_call: NA; clone_size: NA; v_call: TRBV7-2; cdr3_length: 12; cdr3_nt: TGTGCCAGCAGCTTAGAGGGGAACACCATATATTTT; cdr3_aa: CASSLEGNTIYF
j_call: TRBJ2-4; d_call: TRBD1; clone_size: NA; v_call: TRBV5-1; cdr3_length: 15; cdr3_nt: TGCGCCAGCAGCCAGGACAGGGATGCCAAAAACATTCAGTACTTC; cdr3_aa: CASSQDRDAKNIQYF
j_call: TRBJ2-2; d_call: TRBD2; clone_size: once; v_call: TRBV5-1; cdr3_length: 14; cdr3_nt: TGCGCCAGCCGAGCGGGGGGGAACACCGGGGAGCTGTTTTTT; cdr3_aa: CASRAGGNTGELFF
j_call: TRBJ1-2; d_call: TRBD1; clone_size: once; v_call: TRBV7-8; cdr3_length: 15; cdr3_nt: TGTGCCAGCAGCTCCGGGACAGGGGTTTTTTATGGCTACACCTTC; cdr3_aa: CASSSGTGVFYGYTF
j_call: TRBJ2-7; d_call: TRBD1; clone_size: NA; v_call: TRBV29-1; cdr3_length: 12; cdr3_nt: TGCAGCGTTGAAACAGGGGGCTACGAGCAGTACTTC; cdr3_aa: CSVETGGYEQYF